The sequence of this T cell receptor beta chain was determined in a study of PD-1 blockade in classical Hodgkin lymphoma. Study findings and constraints: Compared with healthy donors, newly diagnosed patients reportedly showed lower baseline TCR diversity.

This CDR3 contains 17 residues. Germline CDR1 and CDR2: SGHRS and YFSETQ. J lost 3 bases, V lost 3 bases, and 12 bases had no gene match. Here immunoSEQ multiplex PCR was the method, and the copy in TCRdb shows in-frame clones only, minus some. The data contain approximately 110,000 clones, approximately 89% of them singletons. Notes on this clone: The antigen is unknown.

Time point specified: cycle 4 day 1 (C4D1), after 6 weeks of nivolumab. Each of the patients experienced relapse following autologous stem cell transplantation, and their brentuximab vedotin exposure differed. This clonotype was sampled from a human donor with classical Hodgkin lymphoma. Sequenced here: peripheral blood mononuclear cells (PBMCs), sampled before the fourth cycle of nivolumab. The chain carries TRBV5-1 and TRBJ2-4; 7 nucleotides line up with TRBD2. The CDR3 region is CASSSPQGGLDKNIQYF. DNA of the CDR3: TGCGCCAGCAGCTCGCCCCAGGGAGGGTTGGACAAAAACATTCAGTACTTC.